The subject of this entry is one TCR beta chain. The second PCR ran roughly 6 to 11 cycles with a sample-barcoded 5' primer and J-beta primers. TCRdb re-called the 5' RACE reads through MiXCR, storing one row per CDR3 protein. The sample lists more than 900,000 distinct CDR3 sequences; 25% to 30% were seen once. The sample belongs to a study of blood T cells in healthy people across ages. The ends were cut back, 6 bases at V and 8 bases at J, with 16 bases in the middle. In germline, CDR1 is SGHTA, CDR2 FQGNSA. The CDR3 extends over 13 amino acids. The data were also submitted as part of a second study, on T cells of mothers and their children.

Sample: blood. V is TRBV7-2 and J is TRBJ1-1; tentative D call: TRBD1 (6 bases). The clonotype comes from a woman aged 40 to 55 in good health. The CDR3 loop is CASRYSGQSEAFF. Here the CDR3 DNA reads TGTGCCAGCAGATATTCTGGACAGTCGGAAGCTTTCTTT.